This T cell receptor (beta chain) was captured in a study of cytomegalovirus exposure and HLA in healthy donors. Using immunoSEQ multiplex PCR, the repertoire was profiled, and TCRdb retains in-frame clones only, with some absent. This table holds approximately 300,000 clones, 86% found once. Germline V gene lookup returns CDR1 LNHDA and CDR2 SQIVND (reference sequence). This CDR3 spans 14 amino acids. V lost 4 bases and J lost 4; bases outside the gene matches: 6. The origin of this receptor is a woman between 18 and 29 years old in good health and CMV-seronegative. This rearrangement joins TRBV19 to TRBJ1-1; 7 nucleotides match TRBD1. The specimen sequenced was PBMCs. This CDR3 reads CASSRAGGGTEAFF. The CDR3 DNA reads TGTGCCAGTAGTAGGGCAGGGGGAGGCACTGAAGCTTTCTTT.